A selection of T cell receptor beta chains follows, all from one sample in a study of technical replicates of blood from several donors. Generated by immunoSEQ multiplex PCR, the TCRdb table keeps only in-frame clones and is missing some. Of 59,000 or so clones in the sample, roughly 95% were seen once. Material: PBMCs. The receptors stem from a human donor in good health. Some clones in this sample may be carry-over from other donors' samples. Both conserved end residues are part of each CDR3. Each record gives: D gene, clone size, J gene, V gene, CDR3 protein, CDR3 DNA. A D gene is named only where the DNA matches it firmly. Some rows have no size entry. The others give once, few or many, or a class for an expanded clone.

NA,NA,TRBJ2-7,TRBV14,CASSHPLALYEQYF,TGTGCCAGCAGCCACCCGTTAGCCCTCTACGAGCAGTACTTC
TRBD2,NA,TRBJ2-3,TRBV6-5,CASSSSGRRTDTQYF,TGTGCCAGCAGTTCCAGCGGGAGGCGTACAGATACGCAGTATTTT
TRBD2,NA,TRBJ2-3,TRBV7-2,CASSLVWRGGPGDTQYF,TGTGCCAGCAGCTTAGTTTGGCGGGGGGGACCGGGGGATACGCAGTATTTT
NA,NA,TRBJ1-1,TRBV7-8,CASSLRGALGAFF,TGTGCCAGCAGCTTAAGGGGCGCTCTTGGCGCTTTCTTT
NA,NA,TRBJ1-2,TRBV5-1,CASSLEAALSGYTF,TGCGCCAGCAGCTTGGAAGCTGCCCTCTCGGGCTACACCTTC
NA,once,TRBJ2-1,TRBV23-1,CASSQPHNEQFF,TGCGCCAGCAGTCAACCTCACAATGAGCAGTTCTTC
NA,NA,TRBJ2-1,TRBV7-2,CASSQRPGLPLNEQFF,TGTGCCAGCAGCCAGCGGCCCGGACTCCCACTCAATGAGCAGTTCTTC
TRBD2,NA,TRBJ2-7,TRBV6-5,CASSYSAGAAYEQYF,TGTGCCAGCAGTTACTCAGCGGGGGCCGCCTACGAGCAGTACTTC
TRBD1,NA,TRBJ1-1,TRBV6-6,CASSYRTGLDTEAFF,TGTGCCAGCAGTTACCGGACAGGGCTGGACACTGAAGCTTTCTTT
NA,NA,TRBJ1-2,TRBV7-2,CASSARAVGVGYTF,TGTGCCAGCAGCGCTCGAGCGGTTGGGGTTGGCTACACCTTC
NA,NA,TRBJ1-3,TRBV7-9,CASSLGVGDLSPYF,TGTGCCAGCAGCTTAGGGGTCGGAGATTTATCCCCATATTTT
TRBD2,NA,TRBJ2-1,TRBV7-9,CASSTSGGAYNEQFF,TGTGCCAGCAGCACTAGCGGGGGGGCCTACAATGAGCAGTTCTTC
NA,NA,TRBJ1-4,TRBV2,CASRGPGLPKLFF,TGTGCCAGCAGAGGTCCAGGCCTGCCTAAACTGTTTTTT
NA,NA,TRBJ1-6,TRBV15,CATSRDRGSSYNSPLHF,TGTGCCACCAGCAGAGATAGAGGGAGCTCCTATAATTCACCCCTCCACTTT
NA,NA,TRBJ2-3,TRBV4-1,CASSQTTVDTQYF,TGCGCCAGCAGCCAGACTACAGTGGATACGCAGTATTTT
NA,NA,TRBJ1-6,TRBV2,CASYGGATAAGSPLHF,TGTGCCAGCTACGGGGGGGCCACAGCGGCGGGTTCACCCCTCCACTTT
NA,NA,TRBJ2-1,TRBV21-1,CASSIAKPGSSYNEQFF,TGTGCCAGCAGCATTGCGAAACCAGGAAGCTCCTACAATGAGCAGTTCTTC
TRBD1,NA,TRBJ1-5,TRBV11-2,CASSPRAGGDQPQHF,TGTGCCAGCAGCCCCCGGGCAGGGGGCGATCAGCCCCAGCATTTT
NA,NA,TRBJ2-7,TRBV6-1,CASSLEGLYEQYF,TGTGCCAGCAGCCTCGAAGGACTCTACGAGCAGTACTTC
TRBD1,once,TRBJ1-6,TRBV7-9,CASSMTGDNSPLHF,TGTGCCAGCAGCATGACAGGGGACAATTCACCCCTCCACTTT
TRBD1,NA,TRBJ2-1,TRBV5-4,CASSLGQGGYNEQFF,TGTGCCAGCAGCCTAGGACAGGGCGGGTACAATGAGCAGTTCTTC
TRBD2,NA,TRBJ2-1,TRBV4-3,CASSQERGGRNEQFF,TGCGCCAGCAGCCAAGAGCGGGGGGGCCGCAATGAGCAGTTCTTC
NA,NA,TRBJ2-6,TRBV28,CASSFSSSGANVLTF,TGTGCCAGCAGTTTTTCGTCCTCTGGGGCCAACGTCCTGACTTTC
NA,NA,TRBJ2-7,TRBV9,CASSKQGTYEQYF,TGTGCCAGCAGCAAGCAGGGAACCTACGAGCAGTACTTC
NA,NA,TRBJ2-7,TRBV7-2,CASSLEQLYEQYF,TGTGCCAGCAGCTTAGAACAGCTCTACGAGCAGTACTTC
NA,NA,TRBJ2-3,TRBV4-1,CASSLSGLSTDTQYF,TGCGCCAGCAGTCTATCGGGACTCTCCACAGATACGCAGTATTTT
NA,NA,TRBJ2-2,TRBV13,CASSRPEENTGELFF,TGTGCCAGCAGTCGACCCGAGGAGAACACCGGGGAGCTGTTTTTT
NA,NA,TRBJ1-1,TRBV5-6,CASSLRGTEAFF,TGTGCCAGCAGCTTGAGGGGCACTGAAGCTTTCTTT
NA,few,TRBJ2-5,TRBV9,CASSARGSQETQYF,TGTGCCAGCAGCGCGCGGGGATCCCAAGAGACCCAGTACTTC
TRBD2,once,TRBJ2-3,TRBV9,CASSSSGRAIDTQYF,TGTGCCAGCAGCTCTAGCGGGAGGGCGATAGATACGCAGTATTTT
TRBD2,NA,TRBJ2-1,TRBV18,CASSPSSGGDEQFF,TGTGCCAGCTCACCGTCTAGCGGGGGGGATGAGCAGTTCTTC
TRBD1,few,TRBJ1-1,TRBV30,CAWSVSGGTEAFF,TGTGCCTGGAGTGTGTCAGGGGGCACTGAAGCTTTCTTT
NA,NA,TRBJ2-3,TRBV6-5,CASRPTGSKTDTQYF,TGTGCCAGCAGACCTACAGGGTCGAAGACAGATACGCAGTATTTT
NA,few,TRBJ1-1,TRBV19,CASSIPLLTEAFF,TGTGCCAGTAGTATACCCCTGTTGACTGAAGCTTTCTTT
NA,NA,TRBJ2-2,TRBV9,CASSVALAAELFF,TGTGCCAGCAGCGTGGCCCTAGCCGCGGAGCTGTTTTTT
NA,NA,TRBJ1-2,TRBV27,CASSPLLGGTYGYTF,TGTGCCAGCAGTCCCTTACTCGGAGGAACGTATGGCTACACCTTC
NA,few,TRBJ2-7,TRBV9,CASSVGIAAYEQYF,TGTGCCAGCAGCGTTGGTATAGCGGCCTACGAGCAGTACTTC
TRBD1,NA,TRBJ1-1,TRBV13,CASSFGTAEAFF,TGTGCCAGCAGCTTCGGGACAGCTGAAGCTTTCTTT
NA,NA,TRBJ1-2,TRBV5-4,CASSLRGDYGYTF,TGTGCCAGCAGCTTGCGGGGGGACTATGGCTACACCTTC
NA,NA,TRBJ2-5,TRBV6-1,CASISDPRLAQYF,TGTGCCAGCATTAGTGACCCCAGGCTGGCCCAGTACTTC
NA,NA,TRBJ2-7,TRBV4-3,CASSLNPLGEQYF,TGCGCCAGCAGCCTAAACCCCCTCGGCGAGCAGTACTTC
TRBD1,NA,TRBJ2-7,TRBV6-5,CASSYSSTGALSGQYF,TGTGCCAGCAGTTACTCTTCGACAGGGGCCCTCTCAGGGCAGTACTTC
TRBD2,NA,TRBJ2-1,TRBV4-1,CASSQGTSGGLGQFF,TGCGCCAGCAGCCAAGGAACTAGCGGGGGATTAGGGCAGTTCTTC
NA,NA,TRBJ2-1,TRBV11-3,CASSLRGSNEQFF,TGTGCCAGCAGCTTAAGGGGATCCAATGAGCAGTTCTTC
NA,NA,TRBJ1-2,TRBV4-3,CASSRAGDYGYTF,TGCGCCAGCAGCCGAGCAGGGGACTATGGCTACACCTTC
NA,once,TRBJ2-3,TRBV2,CASSVGGGSTQYF,TGTGCCAGCAGTGTGGGTGGAGGCAGTACGCAGTATTTT
NA,NA,TRBJ1-1,TRBV6-1,CASSEPGITEAFF,TGTGCCAGCAGTGAACCCGGGATCACTGAAGCTTTCTTT
NA,NA,TRBJ1-1,TRBV12-2,CASRLVARQPNTEAFF,TGTGCAAGTCGCTTAGTAGCCCGACAGCCGAACACTGAAGCTTTCTTT
NA,NA,TRBJ2-1,TRBV15,CATSRANNEQFF,TGTGCCACCAGCAGAGCCAACAATGAGCAGTTCTTC
TRBD1,NA,TRBJ2-7,TRBV7-9,CASSSAGTDHSYEQYF,TGTGCCAGCAGCTCCGCCGGGACAGATCACTCCTACGAGCAGTACTTC
NA,NA,TRBJ2-5,TRBV7-9,CASSRRLDQETQYF,TGTGCCAGCAGCCGGCGGCTAGACCAAGAGACCCAGTACTTC
NA,NA,TRBJ1-2,TRBV5-1,CASSAMAGQYGYTF,TGCGCCAGCAGCGCAATGGCAGGGCAATATGGCTACACCTTC
NA,NA,TRBJ1-1,TRBV29-1,CSGWGQGITEAFF,TGCAGCGGGTGGGGGCAAGGCATCACTGAAGCTTTCTTT